This is a list of T cell receptor beta chains from one sample in a study of Graves' ophthalmopathy and Graves' hyperthyroidism. TCRdb fed the multiplex PCR reads into MiXCR, producing one record per CDR3 protein. The sample contains hundreds of thousands of distinct CDR3 sequences, under 25% of which appear only once. The sequenced sample consisted of peripheral blood. The receptors were sampled from a woman aged 18-35 years with stable Graves' hyperthyroidism. Each CDR3 is given with its conserved first and last residue. D genes are given only for firm matches. A clone size is listed for some rows: how often the clone was seen (once, few, many), or a class if it is expanded.

J | length | size | D | V | DNA | CDR3
TRBJ2-7 | 13 | many | NA | TRBV6-5 | TGTGCCAGCAAGGGGCCACGGCGCTACGAGCAGTACTTC | CASKGPRRYEQYF
TRBJ2-5 | 13 | many | NA | TRBV29-1 | TGCAGCGTCGGCACTAAGTACCAAGAGACCCAGTACTTC | CSVGTKYQETQYF
TRBJ1-3 | 16 | many | TRBD1 | TRBV11-2 | TGTGCCAGCAGCCTAGGGGGACAGGCTTCTGGAAACACCATATATTTT | CASSLGGQASGNTIYF
TRBJ2-7 | 14 | many | NA | TRBV28 | TGTGCCAGCAGTTTATTGGGTATCGACTACGAGCAGTACTTC | CASSLLGIDYEQYF
TRBJ2-2 | 13 | many | NA | TRBV2 | TGTGCCAGCAGTCCGAGGGTTACCGGGGAGCTGTTTTTT | CASSPRVTGELFF
TRBJ1-2 | 14 | many | NA | TRBV12-3/TRBV12-4 | TGTGCCAGCAGTTTATCGAGCCGTAGACAGATTTACACCTTC | CASSLSSRRQIYTF
TRBJ2-7 | 15 | NA | TRBD1 | TRBV6-1 | TGTGCCAGCAGTGGATCGCCCGGGACAGCCTACGAGCAGTACTTC | CASSGSPGTAYEQYF
TRBJ1-6 | 17 | many | NA | TRBV6-5 | TGTGCCAGCAGTTATGTAGTTCGCCAGGGAAAGGGTTCACCCCTCCACTTT | CASSYVVRQGKGSPLHF
TRBJ1-1 | 14 | many | NA | TRBV28 | TGTGCCAGCAGTTTAATTAGTTGGCAGACTGAAGCTTTCTTT | CASSLISWQTEAFF
TRBJ1-1 | 16 | many | TRBD1 | TRBV7-8 | TGTGCCAGCAGCTTCTCGGGACAGGGCCTGAACACTGAAGCTTTCTTT | CASSFSGQGLNTEAFF
TRBJ1-2 | 15 | many | TRBD1 | TRBV12-3/TRBV12-4 | TGTGCCAGCTGCTTCGAACCTGGACAGGGCAATGGCTACACCTTC | CASCFEPGQGNGYTF
TRBJ2-5 | 16 | many | TRBD2 | TRBV7-2 | TGTGCCAGCAGCTACGGACTAGCGGGAGTATCAGAGACCCAGTACTTC | CASSYGLAGVSETQYF
TRBJ2-7 | 14 | NA | TRBD2 | TRBV6-2/TRBV6-3 | TGTGCCAGCAGTTACCTGGACAGCGGGGGCGAGCAGTACTTC | CASSYLDSGGEQYF
TRBJ2-4 | 14 | many | TRBD2 | TRBV2 | TGTGCCAGCACCTCGGGGGGGGGGCGAAACATTCAGTACTTC | CASTSGGGRNIQYF
TRBJ2-6 | 16 | many | TRBD1 | TRBV7-8 | TGTGCCAGCAGCTTAAACAGGGGTACTGGGGCCAACGTCCTGACTTTC | CASSLNRGTGANVLTF
TRBJ2-2 | 15 | few | NA | TRBV7-2 | TGTGCCAGCAGCTACACTAGCTCGTGGACCGGGGAGCTGTTTTTT | CASSYTSSWTGELFF
TRBJ2-6 | 17 | many | NA | TRBV3-1 | TGTGCCAGCAGTTATACCCGGGGGGCGTTTGGGGCCAACGTCCTGACTTTC | CASSYTRGAFGANVLTF
TRBJ2-2 | 17 | many | TRBD2 | TRBV20-1 | TGCAGTGCTCTCCCGGGACTACCTATCGCGAACACCGGGGAGCTGTTTTTT | CSALPGLPIANTGELFF
TRBJ2-7 | 10 | many | NA | TRBV6-2/TRBV6-3 | TGTGCCAGCGGGAAGGTATGGCAGTACTTC | CASGKVWQYF
TRBJ2-5 | 13 | many | NA | TRBV9 | TGTGCCAGCAGCGTGTACAGGGAAGGGACCCAGTACTTC | CASSVYREGTQYF
TRBJ1-2 | 15 | NA | NA | TRBV6-5 | TGTGCCAGCAGTTACTCGGTCGGGAGGGGCTATGGCTACACCTTC | CASSYSVGRGYGYTF
TRBJ2-2 | 16 | NA | NA | TRBV11-2 | TGTGCCAGCAGCTTCTCCTCGGCTAGCCCATCCGGGGAGCTGTTTTTT | CASSFSSASPSGELFF
TRBJ2-5 | 15 | once | NA | TRBV2 | TGTGCCAGCAGTTATAGCGTCTTAAGTGGTGAGACCCAGTACTTC | CASSYSVLSGETQYF
TRBJ1-2 | 14 | many | TRBD1 | TRBV6-1 | TGTGCCAGCAGTGGGACAGGGGGCGACTATGGCTACACCTTC | CASSGTGGDYGYTF
TRBJ1-5 | 14 | many | TRBD1 | TRBV12-3/TRBV12-4 | TGTGCCAGCAGTGGGACAGTGGGCAATCAGCCCCAGCATTTT | CASSGTVGNQPQHF
TRBJ1-1 | 13 | many | TRBD1 | TRBV7-9 | TGTGCCAGCAGCCAGACCCGGGACAGCGAAGCTTTCTTT | CASSQTRDSEAFF
TRBJ1-3 | 13 | many | NA | TRBV6-1 | TGTGCCAGCAGTGAAGTACCTGGAAACACCATATATTTT | CASSEVPGNTIYF
TRBJ1-2 | 13 | many | NA | TRBV14 | TGTGCCAGCAGCCAAGAACGACGATATGGCTACACCTTC | CASSQERRYGYTF
TRBJ1-2 | 14 | many | NA | TRBV6-5 | TGTGCCAGCAGCTGGGGTGGGGGTGGCTATGGCTACACCTTC | CASSWGGGGYGYTF
TRBJ2-7 | 14 | many | NA | TRBV27 | TGTGCCAGCAGTTTATTTCAGGAGGCCTACGAGCAGTACTTC | CASSLFQEAYEQYF
TRBJ1-2 | 13 | NA | TRBD1 | TRBV6-1 | TGTGCCAGCACCCCGGGACAGATCTATGGCTACACCTTC | CASTPGQIYGYTF